Sequencing of this TCR beta chain was carried out in a study of blood T cell repertoires in COVID-19 (dated by TCRdb to the early 2020s). General notes on the study: The collaborator samples originated in the United States, Italy and Spain and spanned the acute and convalescent phases of COVID-19. The sample metadata nearly always contained a de-identified subject ID, COVID-19 status, age in years and sex. Where available, HLA class I and class II types were taken from metadata supplied by the sample provider and were not determined by assay-based typing. The repertoires were released in a freely available public database meant as a resource for research on the immune response to SARS-CoV-2. The dataset comprised deeply sampled blood TCRbeta repertoires from subjects exposed to, actively infected with, or recovered from COVID-19. The samples were drawn from two sources: the first 160 participants of the ongoing ImmuneRACE study, and over 950 subjects contributed by 6 global collaborators. The material from the prospective study consisted of cDNA or gDNA derived from T cells, B-cell-depleted T cells, or PBMCs.

What the research found in general, with its limitations: The quantity of clinical and demographic metadata differed by source and by participant and was supplied without curation.

TCRbeta CDR3 regions were amplified from genomic DNA by means of the immunoSEQ Assay, a bias-controlled multiplex PCR. The published analysis was carried out like this. The number of nucleated cells in each sample was estimated from the amplification of reference gene primers within the assay. Sequence reads were collapsed and filtered to measure the absolute abundance of every unique TCRbeta CDR3 rearrangement. For each sample, productive Simpson clonality was calculated by taking the square root of Simpson's diversity index across productive rearrangements. In TCRdb, the immuneACCESS table is reduced to in-frame sequences with V and J assigned. These tables do not hold every clone; where another copy was compared, an unresolved V gene accounts for under half, and the others remain unexplained. Clone size and the V and J calls come from that table; the DNA yielded D and trimming. This sample holds 400,000 to 550,000 clones; around 90% were observed only once. Just under 2% of the sample belongs to the ten largest clones.

CDR1 MNHEY and CDR2 SVGEGT were looked up in the germline V gene. The CDR3 covers 15 residues, taking in both the cysteine and the phenylalanine. Solely the CDR3 DNA is kept, with 45 bases framed from the first base. From V the trimming removes 4 bases and from J it removes 0 bases, while the gene matches leave 3 bases of the junction unaccounted for. Remarks on this clone: What this receptor recognizes is not known. No much larger clonotype is one base removed from it; base qualities were not supplied.

Participants in the prospective study were aged roughly 18 to 90 years, lived in under 30 United States geographic areas, and enrolled through a virtual design. In the prospective study, cohorts were assigned on the basis of participant-reported clinical history obtained from a screening survey and a study questionnaire. In the prospective study, mobile phlebotomists collected whole blood, serum and a nasopharyngeal or oropharyngeal swab from each participant. Participants in the prospective study had the option to provide additional blood draws and questionnaires over an approximately 2-month period. Before DNA extraction, prospective study blood samples were shipped either frozen or at room temperature.

The sequence links TRBV6-2 or TRBV6-3 to TRBJ2-5; 9 bases in the junction line up with TRBD2. Sequencing input: PBMCs or T cells enriched from blood (not recorded which). The clonotype comes from a woman between 18 and 29 years old with acute COVID-19. The encoded CDR3 is CASSFERGDQETQYF. The bases read TGTGCCAGCAGTTTTGAGCGGGGGGACCAAGAGACCCAGTACTTC.